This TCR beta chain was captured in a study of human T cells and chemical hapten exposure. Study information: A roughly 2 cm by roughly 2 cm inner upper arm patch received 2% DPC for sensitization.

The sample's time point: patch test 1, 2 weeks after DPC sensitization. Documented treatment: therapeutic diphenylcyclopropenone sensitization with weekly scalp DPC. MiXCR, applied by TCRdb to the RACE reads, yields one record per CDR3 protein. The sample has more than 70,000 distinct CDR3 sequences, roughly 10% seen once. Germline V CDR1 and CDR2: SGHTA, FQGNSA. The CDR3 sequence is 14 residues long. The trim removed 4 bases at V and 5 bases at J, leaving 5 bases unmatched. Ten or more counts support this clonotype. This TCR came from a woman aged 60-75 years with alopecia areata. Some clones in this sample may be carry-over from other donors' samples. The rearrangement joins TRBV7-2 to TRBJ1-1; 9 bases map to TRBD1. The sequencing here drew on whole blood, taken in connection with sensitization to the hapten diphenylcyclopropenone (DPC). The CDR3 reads CASSWGTGRTEAFF. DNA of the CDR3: TGTGCCAGCAGCTGGGGGACAGGGAGAACTGAAGCTTTCTTT.